This TCR beta chain was sequenced during a study of long-term antiretroviral therapy in people with HIV. General observations from the study: Nothing was known about ART adherence, viral resistance or changes in therapy. Control repertoires displayed wider CDR3 length ranges than the HIV repertoires.

Concerning this clone itself: Its antigen is currently unknown.

Participants who had HIV were, without exception, treated in the United States. Researchers report immunoSEQ v3.0 was run at survey level. Per-sample targets for sequencing were roughly 35,000-50,000 T-cell genomes. Using immunoSEQ multiplex PCR, the repertoire was profiled, and TCRdb retains in-frame clones only, with some absent. Of some 30,000 clones detected, roughly 93% appear once; the ten largest clones hold less than 3.5%. The receptor was derived from a man in his fifties or sixties with HIV. The input for sequencing was unsorted PBMCs, taken 7.4 years after starting antiretroviral therapy.

CDR3 in amino acids: CASSLSTGMDYGYTF. The CDR3 nucleotides are TGTGCCAGTAGTCTCTCGACAGGGATGGACTATGGCTACACCTTC. The V gene is TRBV19, the J gene TRBJ1-2, with 7 nucleotides matching TRBD1. V lost 5 bases and J lost 3; bases outside the gene matches: 9. Germline CDR1 reads LNHDA; CDR2 reads SQIVND (reference sequence). The CDR3 extends over 15 amino acids.